The entry below describes one TCR beta chain. The data were obtained in a study of blood T cells in healthy people across ages. With a J-beta primer mix and a sample-barcoded 5' primer, a second PCR ran 7 to 11 cycles. MiXCR, run by TCRdb on the 5' RACE reads, gives a single entry per CDR3 protein. The sample holds 1.2 million to 1.5 million distinct CDR3 sequences, 42% seen once. V lost 4 bases, J lost 6 bases, and 18 bases lay in between. Per the germline V gene, CDR1 is LGHDT and CDR2 is YNNKEL (reference sequence). The CDR3 consists of 15 residues. The rearrangement uses TRBV3-1 and TRBJ2-5; tentative D call: TRBD2 (5 bases). The origin of this receptor is a woman younger than 35 in good health. Material: blood. This chain's CDR3 is CASSPDRGLHKTQYF. The CDR3 region has the DNA TGTGCCAGCAGCCCAGACCGGGGTCTCCATAAGACCCAGTACTTC.